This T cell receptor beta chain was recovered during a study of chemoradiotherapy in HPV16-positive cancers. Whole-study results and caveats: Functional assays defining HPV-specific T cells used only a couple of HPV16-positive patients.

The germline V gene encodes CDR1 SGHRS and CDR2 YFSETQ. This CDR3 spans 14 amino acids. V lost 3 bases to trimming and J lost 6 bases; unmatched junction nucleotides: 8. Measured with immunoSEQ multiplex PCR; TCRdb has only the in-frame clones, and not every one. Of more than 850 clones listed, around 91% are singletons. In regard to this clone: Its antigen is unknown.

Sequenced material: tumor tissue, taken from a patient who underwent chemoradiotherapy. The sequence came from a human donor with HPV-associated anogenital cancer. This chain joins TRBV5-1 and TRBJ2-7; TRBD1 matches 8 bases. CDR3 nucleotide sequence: TGCGCCAGCAGCTCTCGGACAGGGACGGGCGAGCAGTACTTC. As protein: CASSSRTGTGEQYF.